This T cell receptor beta chain was sequenced in a study of vaccination and CD4 T cells after COVID-19. On the study more broadly: Those taking part got two shots of either the BNT162b2 or the mRNA-1273 vaccine.

With respect to this clonotype: The antigen is unknown.

Indicated treatment: roughly 10-day PBMC culture with coronavirus spike peptide pools or control peptides (ViraFEST assay). ViraFEST sequenced TCRs after peptide-pool expansion of antigen-specific T cells. Once obtained from cultured CD4+ T cells, the DNA was sequenced using the Oncomine TCR Beta short-read assay. TCRdb analysed the PCR reads with MiXCR anew, one entry per CDR3 protein. The sample has about 20,000 distinct CDR3 sequences, less than 70% seen once; the top ten hold more than 10%. The sequenced material came from CD4+ T cells from blood, cultured in vitro. The sequence came from a human donor who had recovered from COVID-19.

CDR3 protein: CASSPGVVYEQYF. CDR3 coding DNA: TGTGCCAGCAGCCCTGGGGTGGTTTACGAGCAGTACTTC. This chain links TRBV6-1 with TRBJ2-7; D gene unclear. The CDR3 spans 13 residues. The germline gives CDR1 MNHNS, CDR2 SASEGT. Trimming took 6 bases from V and 4 from J, leaving 13 bases between them.